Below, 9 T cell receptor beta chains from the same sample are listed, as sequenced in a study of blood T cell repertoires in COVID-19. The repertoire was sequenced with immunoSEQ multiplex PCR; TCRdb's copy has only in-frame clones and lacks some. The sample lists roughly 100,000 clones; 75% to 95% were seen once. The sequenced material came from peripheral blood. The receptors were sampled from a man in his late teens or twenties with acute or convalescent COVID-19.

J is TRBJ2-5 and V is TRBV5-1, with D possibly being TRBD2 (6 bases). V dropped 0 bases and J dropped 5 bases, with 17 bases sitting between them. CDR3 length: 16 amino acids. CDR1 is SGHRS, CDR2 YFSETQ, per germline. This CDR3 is CASSLAFRGKGETQYF. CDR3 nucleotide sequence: TGCGCCAGCAGCTTGGCATTCCGGGGGAAGGGGGAGACCCAGTACTTC.

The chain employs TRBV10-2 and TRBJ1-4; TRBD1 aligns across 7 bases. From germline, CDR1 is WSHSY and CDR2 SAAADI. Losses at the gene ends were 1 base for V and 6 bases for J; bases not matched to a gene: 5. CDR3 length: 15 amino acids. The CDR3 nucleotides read TGCGCCAGCAGTGAGTTTTTCGGACAGGATGAAAAACTGTTTTTT. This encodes CASSEFFGQDEKLFF.

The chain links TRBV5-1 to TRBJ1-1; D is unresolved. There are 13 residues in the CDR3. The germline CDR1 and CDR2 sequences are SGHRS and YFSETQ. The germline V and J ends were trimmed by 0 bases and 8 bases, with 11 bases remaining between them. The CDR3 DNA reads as TGCGCCAGCAGCTTGGCCAGCGCTCCGGAAGCTTTCTTT. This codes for CASSLASAPEAFF.

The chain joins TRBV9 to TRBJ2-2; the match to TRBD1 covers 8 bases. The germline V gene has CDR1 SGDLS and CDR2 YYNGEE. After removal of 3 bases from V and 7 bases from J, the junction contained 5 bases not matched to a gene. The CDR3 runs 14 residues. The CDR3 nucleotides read TGTGCCAGCAGCGCGCAGGGGGCTGGCGGGGAGCTGTTTTTT. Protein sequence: CASSAQGAGGELFF.

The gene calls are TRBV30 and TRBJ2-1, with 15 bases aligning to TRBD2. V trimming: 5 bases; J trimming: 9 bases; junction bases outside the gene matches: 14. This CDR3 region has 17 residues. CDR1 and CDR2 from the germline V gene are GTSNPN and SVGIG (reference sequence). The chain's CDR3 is CAWSFRTSGRAWGEQFF. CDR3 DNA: TGTGCCTGGTCCTTCCGGACTAGCGGGAGGGCCTGGGGTGAGCAGTTCTTC.

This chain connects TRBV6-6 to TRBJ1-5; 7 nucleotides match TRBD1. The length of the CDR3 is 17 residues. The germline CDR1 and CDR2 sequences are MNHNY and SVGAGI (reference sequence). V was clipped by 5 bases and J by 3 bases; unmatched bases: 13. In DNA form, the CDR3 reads TGTGCCAGCAGTCAGGGGGTGGGGCAGGGGAACAATCAGCCCCAGCATTTT. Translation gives CASSQGVGQGNNQPQHF.

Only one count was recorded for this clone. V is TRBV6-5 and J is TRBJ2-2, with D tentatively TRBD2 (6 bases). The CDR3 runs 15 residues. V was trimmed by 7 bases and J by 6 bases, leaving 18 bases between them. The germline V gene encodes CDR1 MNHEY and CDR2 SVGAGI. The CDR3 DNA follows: TGTGCCAGCAAGATATCGGAGGGAATGGCCGGGGAGCTGTTTTTT. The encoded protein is CASKISEGMAGELFF.

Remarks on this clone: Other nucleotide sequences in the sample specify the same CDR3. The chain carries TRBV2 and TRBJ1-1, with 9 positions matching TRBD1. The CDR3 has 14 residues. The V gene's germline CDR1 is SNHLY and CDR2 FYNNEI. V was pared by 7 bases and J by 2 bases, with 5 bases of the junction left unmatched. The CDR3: CASTPGQGNTEAFF. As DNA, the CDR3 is TGTGCCAGCACCCCGGGACAGGGCAACACTGAAGCTTTCTTT.

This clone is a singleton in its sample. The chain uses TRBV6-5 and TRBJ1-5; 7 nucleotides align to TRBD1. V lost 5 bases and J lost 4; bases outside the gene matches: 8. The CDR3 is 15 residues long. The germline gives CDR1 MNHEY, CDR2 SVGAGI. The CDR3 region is CASSRGGQINQPQHF. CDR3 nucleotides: TGTGCCAGCAGTCGGGGGGGACAGATTAATCAGCCCCAGCATTTT.